This is a list of T cell receptor beta chains from one sample in a study of T cell changes during pregnancy in multiple sclerosis. This table comes from immunoSEQ multiplex PCR, and its TCRdb copy is limited to in-frame clones, with some not included. The sample includes approximately 130,000 clones, 95% to 98% of them seen just once. The sample in question was peripheral blood, obtained after pregnancy. The receptors shown here come from a female donor with multiple sclerosis, enrolled in a pregnancy study. CDR3s include the opening cysteine and the closing phenylalanine or tryptophan. D genes are given only for firm matches. Clone size appears in some rows only: once, few, many, or a class for an expanded clone.

J gene,clone size,D gene,V gene,CDR3 protein,CDR3 DNA
TRBJ2-1,-,TRBD2,TRBV28,CASSPSGLAGDYNEQFF,TGTGCCAGCAGTCCCTCCGGACTAGCGGGAGATTACAATGAGCAGTTCTTC
TRBJ2-1,-,TRBD2,TRBV19,CASSIGSGSSYNEQFF,TGTGCCAGTAGTATAGGGAGCGGGAGCTCCTACAATGAGCAGTTCTTC
TRBJ1-5,-,-,TRBV27,CASSRGGPQPQHF,TGTGCCAGCAGTCGGGGGGGGCCCCAGCCCCAGCATTTT
TRBJ2-3,few,-,TRBV7-9,CASSTPAGLVDTQYF,TGTGCCAGCAGCACGCCGGCAGGGCTGGTAGATACGCAGTATTTT
TRBJ1-2,-,-,TRBV25-1,CASSVSGEVGYTF,TGTGCCAGCAGTGTTTCGGGGGAAGTTGGCTACACCTTC
TRBJ2-1,-,-,TRBV11-2,CASSLDLYGDNEQFF,TGTGCCAGCAGCTTAGATCTTTACGGGGACAATGAGCAGTTCTTC
TRBJ1-4,once,TRBD1,TRBV28,CASSPKDRVNEKLFF,TGTGCCAGCAGCCCAAAGGACAGGGTGAATGAAAAACTGTTTTTT
TRBJ2-7,-,-,TRBV5-1,CASSLGASPYEQYF,TGCGCCAGCAGCTTAGGGGCCTCCCCCTACGAGCAGTACTTC
TRBJ2-1,-,TRBD2,TRBV4-2,CASSPGTSGDNEQFF,TGTGCCAGCAGCCCCGGGACTAGCGGGGACAATGAGCAGTTCTTC
TRBJ1-2,-,TRBD1,TRBV6-5,CASSYQTGLHYGYTF,TGTGCCAGCAGTTACCAGACAGGGCTTCACTATGGCTACACCTTC
TRBJ2-5,-,TRBD2,TRBV5-1,CASTLAGGETQYF,TGCGCCAGTACTCTAGCGGGAGGGGAGACCCAGTACTTC
TRBJ2-7,-,TRBD2,TRBV28,CASSKRWGTSGRNYEQYF,TGTGCCAGCAGTAAACGATGGGGGACTAGCGGGAGGAACTACGAGCAGTACTTC
TRBJ1-5,-,-,TRBV28,CASREGGGSNQPQHF,TGTGCCAGCAGGGAGGGGGGGGGAAGCAATCAGCCCCAGCATTTT
TRBJ2-1,once,-,TRBV18,CASSGGNEQFF,TGTGCCAGCTCCGGGGGAAATGAGCAGTTCTTC
TRBJ2-4,-,TRBD1,TRBV28,CASSFRQGGKNIQYF,TGTGCCAGCAGTTTTCGACAGGGGGGGAAAAACATTCAGTACTTC
TRBJ2-5,-,TRBD1,TRBV2,CASSDRTGGAAEETQYF,TGTGCCAGCAGTGACCGGACAGGGGGCGCAGCGGAAGAGACCCAGTACTTC
TRBJ2-7,-,-,TRBV19,CASSIETGTYEQYF,TGTGCCAGTAGTATTGAAACGGGAACCTACGAGCAGTACTTC
TRBJ1-5,-,TRBD1,TRBV6-5,CASSYGQGYQPQHF,TGTGCCAGCAGTTACGGACAGGGATATCAGCCCCAGCATTTT
TRBJ2-4,-,TRBD2,TRBV2,CASSEALLAGEVSIQYF,TGTGCCAGCAGTGAAGCGCTACTAGCGGGAGAAGTTAGCATTCAGTACTTC
TRBJ2-1,-,TRBD2,TRBV5-6,CASSLSGRGEQFF,TGTGCCAGCAGCTTGTCCGGGAGGGGCGAGCAGTTCTTC
TRBJ2-5,-,-,TRBV28,CASSFNRIKETQYF,TGTGCCAGCAGTTTCAACAGAATAAAAGAGACCCAGTACTTC
TRBJ1-1,-,-,TRBV10-3,CAINSPPQAKAFF,TGTGCCATCAACTCACCTCCCCAGGCTAAAGCTTTCTTT
TRBJ2-1,-,TRBD2,TRBV2,CASRTSGSPYNEQFF,TGTGCCAGCAGGACTAGCGGGAGCCCCTACAATGAGCAGTTCTTC
TRBJ1-1,-,TRBD1,TRBV18,CASSLRTGDTEAFF,TGTGCCAGCTCACTGAGAACAGGGGATACTGAAGCTTTCTTT
TRBJ1-1,-,TRBD1,TRBV5-4,CASSPILGQGEAFF,TGTGCCAGCAGCCCCATTTTGGGACAGGGGGAAGCTTTCTTT